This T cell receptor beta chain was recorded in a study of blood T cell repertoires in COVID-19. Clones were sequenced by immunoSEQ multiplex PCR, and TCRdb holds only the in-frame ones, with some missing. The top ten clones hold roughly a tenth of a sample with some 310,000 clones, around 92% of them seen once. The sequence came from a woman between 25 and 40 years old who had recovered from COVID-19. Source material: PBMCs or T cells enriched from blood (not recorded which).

The chain's CDR3 is CASRDSFYEQYF. For the CDR3, the DNA is TGTGCCAGCCGGGACAGCTTCTACGAGCAGTACTTC. This chain connects TRBV6-1 to TRBJ2-7; the match to TRBD1 covers 7 bases. The germline CDR1 and CDR2 sequences are MNHNS and SASEGT. CDR3 size: 12 residues. The J segment lost 3 bases and the V segment lost 8 bases, leaving 4 bases of the junction unmatched.